Here is one T cell receptor beta chain with its context. Its antigen is unknown. No much larger clone is present one base from it, and per-base qualities are unavailable. The library came from the immunoSEQ multiplex PCR assay. The multiplex PCR relied on a mix of 60 forward primers for TCR Vbeta segments and 13 reverse primers for TCR Jbeta segments. A multiplex PCR assay on genomic DNA amplified the CDR3 region of rearranged TCR beta genes. The amplified TCR beta libraries were sequenced on the Illumina HiSeq System as 87-base-pair reads. Concerning the study's data processing: In a later analysis, tens of millions of unique TCR beta chains were counted across the approximately 640 repertoires, and about 10 million of these chains were shared by at least two donors. A nearest-neighbor algorithm error-corrected the raw reads and collapsed the reads into unique sequences, merging closely related sequences to remove PCR and sequencing errors. To assign V, D and J gene segments, CDR3 sequences were aligned to IMGT reference sequences. For a sequence to be retained, a match of at least six nucleotides to both a V gene segment and a J gene segment was required. Rearrangements were called productive when the CDR3 lacked stop codons and stayed in frame with V and J; all others were non-productive. Following IMGT convention, CDR3 was defined as the stretch from the second conserved V-encoded cysteine up to the conserved J-encoded phenylalanine. In an earlier analysis of roughly 580 of the donors, sequences lacking an unambiguous match to a single V gene segment were excluded. In an earlier analysis of 500 to 750 of the donors, V segments were called functional above 56.7% productive rearrangements and were called segregating when the between-donor standard deviation exceeded 5%. A statistical classification framework was developed to diagnose cytomegalovirus status using the catalog of TCR beta chain sequences. In a later analysis, TCR nucleotide sequences were compared against IMGT/GENE-DB human TR gene sequences so that V and J genes could be assigned. The TCRdist pipeline was used in a later analysis to assign CDR3 sequences and most-parsimonious VDJ recombination scenarios. In a later analysis, each TCR beta chain was defined by its CDR3 amino acid sequence together with its V-gene family, and reads lacking a unique V-gene family were excluded. In a later analysis, fewer than 600 highly shared, low-generation-probability nucleotide sequences were removed to address suspected cross-contamination and a sequencing artifact. For each public chain, a later analysis derived a clonal expansion index from normalized ranks of inferred template counts within each repertoire. Generation probabilities in a later analysis came from a VDJ recombination model fitted to out-of-frame rearrangements, and those results were checked against IGoR. In a later analysis, TCR-TCR, TCR-HLA and TCR-CMV co-occurrence was scored with hypergeometric tests, and a repertoire-size bias correction was applied to TCR pairs. A later analysis estimated false discovery rates by permuting HLA or CMV assignments 20 times. In a later analysis, co-occurring TCRs were grouped using DBSCAN, with TCRdist sequence similarity added in when clustering inside HLA-allele-positive subsets. Repertoires with fewer than 30,000 or more than 120,000 public chains were left out of co-occurrence clustering, as were a handful of repertoires with anomalous nucleotide sharing. TCRdb stores this immuneACCESS table with in-frame sequences only. Part of the clones is absent; in the studies checked, under half of the shortfall reflects unresolved V genes, and no reason is known for the rest. V and J calls and clone size are given by that table; D and trimming were obtained from the DNA. This sample has about 130,000 clones in its table, and around three quarters of those were observed once. The ten biggest clones cover 1% of the sample.

The CDR3 sequence holds 15 residues, the cysteine and phenylalanine included. CDR3 DNA is the only sequence kept; it has 45 bases, read in frame from the first base. CDR1 SGHRS and CDR2 YFSETQ were looked up in the germline V gene. V loses 4 bases, J loses 1 base, and the germline ends lie 14 bases apart. This sample is part of a study of cytomegalovirus exposure and HLA in healthy donors (dated by TCRdb to about 2017). About the full investigation: An earlier analysis of under 600 of the donors reported about 250 Gb of sequence data and 117 million unique TCR beta sequences from about 179 million T cells. Approximately 300 gigabases of sequencing data and around 90 million unique TCR sequences made up an early release that covered several hundred HLA-typed donors. The genetic ancestry cluster associated with self-reported Caucasian donors included 81% of the 350 to 500 genotyped donors. The study was designed to test whether signatures of past pathogen exposure could be identified by cataloging public T cell receptors. Using immunosequencing, the study profiled T cell repertoires from 550 to 750 subjects and related those repertoires to cytomegalovirus serostatus. In addition to the first cohort of 650 to 750 subjects, a separate validation cohort of 120 different subjects was used. To predict cytomegalovirus infection status, the study brought together high-throughput TCR immunosequencing, statistical association of individual TCRs with disease status, and machine learning. In a later analysis, previously published TCR beta repertoires from about 640 donors were re-analyzed and high-resolution HLA genotyping was added so that TCR occurrence patterns could be studied. Rather than using new phenotypic data, the later analysis identified candidate immune exposures from TCR beta sequences and from how often those sequences occurred across donors. An earlier analysis of 587 of the donors applied high-throughput TCR beta sequencing to assess whether each TCR beta V gene segment acted as functional or pseudogenic. Donor age, sex, ethnicity and CMV serostatus were collected together with the repertoire data. A later genetic analysis used genome-wide SNP genotypes for about 65% of the 666 donors, treating that subset as a discovery cohort. Every repertoire in the discovery cohort had been generated on one and the same sequencing platform. Both class I and class II loci were covered by HLA typing, at four-digit resolution. The number of donors typed differed by locus, with 629-630 for A, B, C, DRB1 and DQB1, around 560 for DQA1, 600 to 610 for DPA1, and over 400 for DPB1. Because of strong linkage in the cohort, roughly five DR-DQ haplotypes were treated as single units for association and clustering. Among some 400 genotyped donors of the cohort, an average of approximately 240,000 unique TCR beta nucleotide sequences were sequenced per donor, around a sixth of them non-productive. Study-level results and caveats: Only TCR beta chains were sequenced in this cohort, and the absence of alpha or paired-chain data limited detectable features. Correlated functional status among segregating V segments might be attributable to linkage disequilibrium, but an unknown experimental factor could not be ruled out. Presence/absence analyses assumed roughly uniform sequencing depth across donors, an assumption that may not hold. In a later analysis, most CMV-associated TCR beta chains were found to appear HLA-restricted, with HLA associations seemingly driven largely by CMV exposure. Fewer than 20 rarely observed V segments, including chromosome 9 orphons, were excluded from the earlier analysis of about 500 of the donors because counts were too low. The study listed around 160 TCR beta chains as associated with cytomegalovirus. A cluster of highly shared sequence variants was judged likely to be a technical artifact of the sequencing pipeline. A few of the identified cytomegalovirus-associated TCR beta chains were confirmed in vitro to be specific for cytomegalovirus antigens. The classifier was reported to diagnose cytomegalovirus status with high specificity and sensitivity in both the original cohort and the validation cohort. A later genetic analysis reported fewer N-insertions in productive TCRs among donors in an Asian-associated ancestry cluster than the approximately 700-donor mean. For the cohort, immune exposure information was limited to CMV serostatus. In a later analysis, TCR association rates were found to vary across HLA loci, with the most associated TCRs seen for DRB1 alleles and the fewest for HLA-C alleles. In a later analysis, some 18,000 TCR beta sequences were associated with specific HLA alleles at a false discovery rate of 0.05. The authors suggested that the approach could potentially be extended to other disease states and immunological phenotypes. Assigning TCR associations to individual alleles was difficult when HLA alleles, especially DR and DQ, strongly co-occurred. While some public TCRs were present in many individuals, most TCR sequences turned up only very rarely across donors. Compared with equally common non-associated chains, HLA-associated TCR beta chains in a later analysis were more clonally expanded and had lower generation probabilities. In an earlier analysis of 450 to 750 of the donors, most TCR beta V segments appeared in productive rearrangements about 90% or about 30% of the time, broadly matching IMGT annotations. Because the 87-base-pair reads could not distinguish some IMGT-functional V segments, including TRBV6-2 and TRBV6-3, those segments were excluded. A further reported finding was that TCR beta sequences accurately predicted the HLA-A and HLA-B alleles for most subjects in the first cohort. According to a later analysis, parvovirus B19, influenza, CMV and Epstein-Barr virus appeared linked to several top co-occurrence clusters. A later genetic analysis associated a missense DCLRE1C variant with V-gene and J-gene trimming of TCR beta chains, and an independent cohort replicated the association. Because some donors lacked HLA typing at each locus, the association tests relied only on the typed subset.

The cohort comprised fewer than 750 healthy bone marrow donors. Cohort members were all nominally healthy when sampled, although unrecorded immune exposures were likely present. The donor tested CMV seronegative, placing the donor among the roughly 400 seronegative members of the cohort. Each donor provided a peripheral blood sample, and peripheral blood mononuclear cells were used for TCR beta sequencing. Genomic DNA extraction from the blood cell samples was performed with the Qiagen DNeasy Blood Extraction Kit. The chain is encoded by TRBV5-1 joined to TRBJ1-1; TRBD1 is possibly the D segment (5 matching bases). Material for sequencing was PBMCs. The receptor was derived from a man between 35 and 55 years old in good health and CMV-seronegative. The CDR3: CASSRTGDPNTEAFF. The DNA sequence is given as TGCGCCAGCAGCCGAACAGGTGACCCGAACACTGAAGCTTTCTTT.